This T cell receptor (beta chain) was identified during a study of blood T cell repertoires in COVID-19. Looking at the study overall: Donors in the United States, Italy and Spain gave samples during acute or convalescent COVID-19. PBMCs, B-cell-depleted T cells, or T cells provided the cDNA or gDNA that made up the material.

In the original analysis: Counts of nucleated cells, estimated from reference gene primer amplification, were obtained. This table comes from immunoSEQ multiplex PCR, and its TCRdb copy is limited to in-frame clones, with some not included. The DNA was the basis for D and trimming; V, J and clone size are from that table. The data show around 86,000 clones, approximately 87% seen once. CDR3 length equals 13 residues. Germline CDR1 reads SGHTA; CDR2 reads FQGNSA. J gave up 16 bases and V 5 bases, and 14 bases lay outside the gene matches. Sequenced material: peripheral blood. The chain is built from TRBV7-2 and TRBJ2-1, with TRBD1 matching over 7 bases. The receptor was isolated from a human donor with acute or convalescent COVID-19. The donor label of this sample is uncertain. The CDR3 spells CASSQGLGQTDFF. DNA of the CDR3: TGTGCCAGCAGCCAAGGTTTGGGACAGACGGATTTCTTC.